This T cell receptor (beta chain) was captured by sequencing in a study of T cell responses to AZD1222 COVID-19 vaccine. General study points: Recipients of AZD1222 seropositive at baseline numbered only 6 or 7. Sampling that yielded the repertoires occurred only after the peak T cell response. Along spike, vaccine-associated CD4 TCRs were found throughout, with dominance at 160-218 and 743-854.

Of note for this clone: Its antigen is currently unknown.

This table comes from immunoSEQ multiplex PCR, and its TCRdb copy is limited to in-frame clones, with some not included. The profile shows approximately 150,000 clones, more than 85% of them singletons. Sequenced material: peripheral blood, taken 28 days after the second AZD1222 dose. The sequence came from an adult who received the AZD1222 COVID-19 vaccine.

The CDR3 bases are TGCGCCAGCAGCTGGGTAGCGGGAGGAAGTCCGTCGAACACCGGGGAGCTGTTTTTT. It is translated as CASSWVAGGSPSNTGELFF. J is TRBJ2-2 and V is TRBV5-1; 10 nucleotides agree with TRBD2. CDR3 length equals 19 residues. The V gene end was trimmed by 3 bases and the J gene end by 0 bases; junction bases not matched to a gene: 11. Germline V gene data show CDR1 as SGHRS and CDR2 as YFSETQ.